The source of this T cell receptor (beta chain) is a study of blood T cell repertoires in COVID-19 (dated by TCRdb to the early 2020s). With respect to the entire study: Samples from collaborators originated in the United States, Italy and Spain and spanned both the acute and convalescent phases of COVID-19. The prospective study material was composed of cDNA or gDNA derived from T cells, B-cell-depleted T cells, or PBMCs. Deeply sampled blood TCRbeta repertoires from subjects exposed to, actively infected with, or recovered from COVID-19 were included in the dataset. The repertoires were made available in a free public database intended to serve as a resource for research on the immune response to SARS-CoV-2. The samples were drawn from two sources: the first 160 participants of the ongoing ImmuneRACE study, and some 1,300 subjects contributed by 6 global collaborators. A de-identified subject ID, COVID-19 status, age in years and sex were almost always included in the sample metadata. Where available, HLA class I and class II types were taken from metadata supplied by the sample provider and were not determined by assay-based typing.

Sequences SGHRS (CDR1) and YFSETQ (CDR2) are obtained from the germline V gene. Trimming costs V 4 bases and J 1 base, and their ends lie 11 bases apart. The CDR3 runs 14 residues from the cysteine to the phenylalanine. Solely the CDR3 DNA is kept, with 42 bases framed from the first base. The collaborating institutions used their own protocols to collect whole blood in K2EDTA tubes. For TCRbeta analysis, collaborators shipped samples as frozen whole blood, isolated PBMCs, or DNA extracted from either of those sample types. Points on this clone: The clone's antigen remains unknown. No base-level quality is on record; no much larger clone is a single base apart.

The immunoSEQ Assay, a bias-controlled multiplex PCR, was used to amplify TCRbeta CDR3 regions from genomic DNA. The study's processing was this. Within the assay, amplification of reference gene primers was used to estimate how many nucleated cells each sample contained. To quantify the absolute abundance of each unique TCRbeta CDR3 rearrangement, sequence reads were collapsed and filtered. For each sample, productive Simpson clonality was calculated as the square root of Simpson's diversity index across productive rearrangements. What TCRdb holds here is the immuneACCESS table cut down to in-frame rearrangements. Part of the clones is not present; checked against another copy, under half of the missing clones reflect an unresolved V gene, and the others are unexplained. That table gives V, J and clone size, and the DNA gave D and trimming. This sample gives about 230,000 clones in total; around 78% of them show up just once. The ten most abundant clones make up 2.6% of the sample.

The investigation overall reported the following: The amount of clinical and demographic metadata varied by source and participant and was provided uncurated.

The rearranged chain carries TRBV5-1 and TRBJ2-5, and the D gene may be TRBD1, 6 bases matching. The sequencing sample was made of peripheral blood. The receptor comes from a woman in her sixties or seventies with active or convalescent COVID-19. The DNA sequence reads TGCGCCAGCAGCAGGGGACAAAGCCAAGAGACCCAGTACTTC. The resulting protein is CASSRGQSQETQYF. This CDR3, with the reference TRBV5-1 and TRBJ2-5 proteins standing in past its ends, gives the full variable domain KAGVTQTPRYLIKTRGQQVTLSCSPISGHRSVSWYQQTPGQGLQFLFEYFSETQRNKGNFPGRFSGRQFSNSRSEMNVSTLELGDSALYLCASSRGQSQETQYFGPGTRLLVL.